This T cell receptor beta chain emerged from a study of CD8 T cells in seronegative destructive rheumatoid arthritis (dated by TCRdb to about 2020). With respect to the entire study: Biological drugs were being received by seven of the eight CND-RA patients at the time of sampling. Rather than undergoing new sequencing, the seropositive RA, seronegative RA and healthy control comparison cohorts were drawn from an earlier published TCRbeta dataset. Peripheral CD8+ TCRbeta repertoires were compared between CCP-negative destructive rheumatoid arthritis (CND-RA) patients and newly diagnosed seropositive RA, seronegative RA and healthy controls. Findings and caveats that apply to the study as a whole: The study acknowledged the small size of the CND-RA cohort as a limitation. Across the approximately 120,000 clonotypes tested, no public clonotype enrichment remained significant after Benjamini-Hochberg correction. After adjustment for age, less diverse and more clonal CD8+ TCRbeta repertoires appeared to be present in CND-RA patients than in other RA subtypes. CND-RA repertoires showed more CMV-reactive and fewer influenza A-reactive CD8+ TCRbeta sequences than controls and other RA subtypes. Because diagnostic samples were lacking, the TCR repertoire differences may partly reflect years of poor disease control rather than having been present at onset. A distinct set of enriched public clonotypes appeared to be carried by CND-RA patients, and this finding was interpreted by the authors as support for a separate disease subset.

In this sample, this clone turned up once. Its binding antigen is unknown. Per-base quality was not reported, and no clone a single base away is much larger than it. The CDR3 goes from the cysteine to the phenylalanine over 15 residues. Left in the record is the CDR3 DNA by itself, 45 bases read in frame from the first base. The junction shows trimming of 5 bases on V and 9 bases on J, and the gene matches do not reach 6 bases of it. The CDR1 and CDR2 encoded by the germline V gene are MNHNS and SASEGT. Genomic DNA from CD8+ cells was used for TCRbeta sequencing according to the manufacturer's instructions. The immunoSEQ assay was used for TCRbeta sequencing, which was carried out at a genomics technology centre in Finland. For the original study's pipeline: Clonotype tables generated by the immunoSEQ preprocessing pipeline were converted into VDJtools format, and non-productive clonotypes were filtered out. Samples with fewer than 10,000 reads were excluded, the remaining samples were subsampled to 10,000 reads, and most of the eight CND-RA samples met this threshold. Shannon-Wiener, Simpson and clonality indices were calculated with the VDJtools CalcDiversityStats function on data subsampled to 10,000 reads. To infer antigen specificity, non-singleton TCRbeta clonotypes were hard-matched against VDJdb, meaning no mismatches were allowed. CDR3 sequences that differed by one amino acid (Hamming distance 1) were grouped together into clusters with potentially shared antigen targets. After groups were resampled to six samples, public clonotypes were tested for group enrichment with one-sided Fisher's exact tests, and this procedure was repeated ten times. TCRdb carries this immuneACCESS record with in-frame sequences only. Its versions omit some clonotypes, under half of them owing to an unresolved V gene in the studies checked, with the rest unexplained. V and J calls and clone size are those listed in that table; D and trimming were worked out from the DNA. For this sample the table gives about 13,000 clones, of which roughly four fifths were detected only once. The top ten clones comprise roughly 29% of the sample.

CND-RA patients were negative for the clinical CCP2 antibody test, and joint destruction progressed despite active therapy. Every CND-RA patient showed typical joint destruction in the wrists and ankles and had failed conventional anti-rheumatic therapy. Instead of being sampled at diagnosis, CND-RA patients were sampled after long disease histories, which in several cases spanned decades. Each patient provided about 53 millilitres of EDTA-anticoagulated peripheral blood. Density gradient separation with Ficoll-Paque PLUS was used to isolate peripheral blood mononuclear cells. AutoMACS magnetic bead positive selection was used to isolate CD8+ cells from fresh or cryopreserved PBMCs, and purity was verified by flow cytometry. Genomic DNA was extracted using Nucleospin Tissue or Tissue XS kits and then quantified on a Qubit 2.0 fluorometer.

This chain is built from TRBV6-1 and TRBJ1-6; the junction holds 11 bases that match TRBD1. This sequence was found in a woman aged 30-55 years with seronegative destructive rheumatoid arthritis. Sequencing was carried out using CD8+ T cells from blood. The CDR3 reads CASSSGQGDSSPLHF. At the DNA level, the sequence is TGTGCCAGCAGTTCGGGACAGGGGGATAGTTCACCCCTCCACTTT.